The source of this T cell receptor beta chain is a study of technical replicates of blood from a few donors. Profiling relied on immunoSEQ multiplex PCR, and the TCRdb table lists in-frame clones only, not all of them. The sample includes about 93,000 clones, 95% of them seen just once. The V end lost 3 bases, the J end lost 1 base, and 16 bases lay between the germline ends. Germline V lookup: CDR1 GTSNPN, CDR2 SVGIG (reference sequence). The CDR3 is made up of 15 amino acids. The sequence derives from a human donor in good health. Specimen: T cells isolated from PBMCs. The chain combines TRBV30 with TRBJ2-7; TRBD2 might be the D (5 bases). The CDR3: CAWSVGMPPSYEQYF. In nucleotides, the CDR3 is TGTGCCTGGAGCGTCGGGATGCCGCCTTCCTACGAGCAGTACTTC.